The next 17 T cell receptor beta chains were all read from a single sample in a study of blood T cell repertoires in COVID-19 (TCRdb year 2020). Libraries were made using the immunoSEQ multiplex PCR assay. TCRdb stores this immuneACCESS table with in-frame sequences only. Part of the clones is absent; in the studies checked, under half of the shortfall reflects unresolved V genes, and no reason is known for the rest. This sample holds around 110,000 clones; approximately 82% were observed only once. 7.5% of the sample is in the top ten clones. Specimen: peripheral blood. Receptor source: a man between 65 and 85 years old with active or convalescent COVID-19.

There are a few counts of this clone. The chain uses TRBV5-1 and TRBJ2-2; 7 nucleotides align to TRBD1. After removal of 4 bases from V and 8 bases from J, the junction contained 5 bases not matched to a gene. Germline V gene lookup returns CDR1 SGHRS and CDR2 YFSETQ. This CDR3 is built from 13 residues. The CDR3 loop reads CASSRLTGGELFF. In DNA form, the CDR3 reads TGCGCCAGCAGCAGACTGACAGGGGGGGAGCTGTTTTTT.

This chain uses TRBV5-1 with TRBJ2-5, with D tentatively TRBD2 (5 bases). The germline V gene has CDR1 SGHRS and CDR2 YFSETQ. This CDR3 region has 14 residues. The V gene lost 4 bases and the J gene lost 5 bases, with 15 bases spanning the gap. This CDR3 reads CASSPSLEGETQYF. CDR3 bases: TGCGCCAGCAGCCCGTCCCTTGAGGGTGAGACCCAGTACTTC.

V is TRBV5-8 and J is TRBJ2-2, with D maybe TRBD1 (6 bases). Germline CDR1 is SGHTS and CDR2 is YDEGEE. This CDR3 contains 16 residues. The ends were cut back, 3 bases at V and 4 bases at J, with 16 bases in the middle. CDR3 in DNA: TGTGCCAGCAGCTCGGACAGATTCCAGGCCACCGGGGAGCTGTTTTTT. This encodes CASSSDRFQATGELFF.

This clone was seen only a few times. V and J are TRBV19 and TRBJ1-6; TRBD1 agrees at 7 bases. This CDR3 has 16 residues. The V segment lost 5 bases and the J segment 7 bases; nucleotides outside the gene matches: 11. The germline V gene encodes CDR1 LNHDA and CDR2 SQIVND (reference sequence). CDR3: CASSRSQGDRNSPLHF. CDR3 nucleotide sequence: TGTGCCAGTAGTCGAAGTCAGGGGGATCGGAATTCACCCCTCCACTTT.

Here the CDR3 DNA reads TGTGCCAGCAGCCCGCTAGCGGAGTCCTACGAGCAGTACTTC. Protein sequence: CASSPLAESYEQYF. V gene TRBV7-6 combines with J gene TRBJ2-7; 7 bases agree with TRBD2. The CDR3 has 14 residues. The V segment lost 5 bases and the J segment 1 base; nucleotides outside the gene matches: 5. Germline V gene data show CDR1 as SGHVS and CDR2 as FNYEAQ.

CDR3 bases: TGTGCCAGTAAGGGGACAGGGGAAACTGAAGCTTTCTTT. Protein sequence: CASKGTGETEAFF. The chain has TRBV19 and TRBJ1-1; 10 bases fit TRBD1. CDR1 and CDR2 (germline): LNHDA, SQIVND (reference sequence). This CDR3 comprises 13 residues. V gave up 7 bases and J gave up 5 bases; unmatched junction bases: 4.

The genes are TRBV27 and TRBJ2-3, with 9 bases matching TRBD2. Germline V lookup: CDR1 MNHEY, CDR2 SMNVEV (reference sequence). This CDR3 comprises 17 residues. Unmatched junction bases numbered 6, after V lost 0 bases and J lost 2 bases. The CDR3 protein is CASSLSPGTSYTDTQYF. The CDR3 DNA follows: TGTGCCAGCAGTTTATCGCCCGGGACTAGCTACACAGATACGCAGTATTTT.

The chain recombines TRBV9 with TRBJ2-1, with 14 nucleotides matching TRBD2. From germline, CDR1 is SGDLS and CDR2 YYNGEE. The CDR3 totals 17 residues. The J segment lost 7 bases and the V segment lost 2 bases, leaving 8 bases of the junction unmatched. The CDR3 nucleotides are TGTGCCAGCAGCGTGTCATCAGGGACTAGCGGGAGAAATGAGCAGTTCTTC. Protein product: CASSVSSGTSGRNEQFF. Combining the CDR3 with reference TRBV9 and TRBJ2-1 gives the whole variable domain DSGVTQTPKHLITATGQRVTLRCSPRSGDLSVYWYQQSLDQGLQFLIQYYNGEERAKGNILERFSAQQFPDLHSELNLSSLELGDSALYFCASSVSSGTSGRNEQFFGPGTRLTVL.

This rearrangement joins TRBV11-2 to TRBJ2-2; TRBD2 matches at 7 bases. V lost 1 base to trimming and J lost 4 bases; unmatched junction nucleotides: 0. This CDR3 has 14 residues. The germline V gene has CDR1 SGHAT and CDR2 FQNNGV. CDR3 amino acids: CASSLGGGTGELFF. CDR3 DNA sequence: TGTGCCAGCAGCTTAGGGGGGGGCACCGGGGAGCTGTTTTTT. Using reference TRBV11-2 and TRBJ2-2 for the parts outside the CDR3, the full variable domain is EAGVAQSPRYKIIEKRQSVAFWCNPISGHATLYWYQQILGQGPKLLIQFQNNGVVDDSQLPKDRFSAERLKGVDSTLKIQPAKLEDSAVYLCASSLGGGTGELFFGEGSRLTVL.

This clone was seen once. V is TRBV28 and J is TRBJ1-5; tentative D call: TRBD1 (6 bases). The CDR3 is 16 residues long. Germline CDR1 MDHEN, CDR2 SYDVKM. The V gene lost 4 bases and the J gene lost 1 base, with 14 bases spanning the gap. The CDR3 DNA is TGTGCCAGCAGTTCGCCGGGACATATGAGCAATCAGCCCCAGCATTTT. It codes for CASSSPGHMSNQPQHF.

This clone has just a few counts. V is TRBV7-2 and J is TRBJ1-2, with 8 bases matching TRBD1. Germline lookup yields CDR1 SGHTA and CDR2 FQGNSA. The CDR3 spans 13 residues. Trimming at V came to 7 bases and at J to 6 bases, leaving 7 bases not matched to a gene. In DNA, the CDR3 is TGTGCCAGCAACTCAGGGGGCAGCGATGGCTACACCTTC. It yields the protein CASNSGGSDGYTF. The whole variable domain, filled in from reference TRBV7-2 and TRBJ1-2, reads GAGVSQSPSNKVTEKGKDVELRCDPISGHTALYWYRQSLGQGLEFLIYFQGNSAPDKSGLPSDRFSAERTGGSVSTLTIQRTQQEDSAVYLCASNSGGSDGYTFGSGTRLTVV.

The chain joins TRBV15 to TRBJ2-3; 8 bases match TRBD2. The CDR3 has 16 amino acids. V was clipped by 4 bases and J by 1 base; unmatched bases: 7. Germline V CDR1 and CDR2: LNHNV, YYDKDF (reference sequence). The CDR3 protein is CATSNGTSLRTDTQYF. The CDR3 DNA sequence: TGTGCCACCAGCAATGGGACTAGTCTTCGCACAGATACGCAGTATTTT.

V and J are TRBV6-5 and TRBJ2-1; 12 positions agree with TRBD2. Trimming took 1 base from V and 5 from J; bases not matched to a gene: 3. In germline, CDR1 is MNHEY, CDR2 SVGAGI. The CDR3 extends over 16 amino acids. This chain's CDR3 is CASSYYTSGRNNEQFF. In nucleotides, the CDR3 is TGTGCCAGCAGTTACTACACTAGCGGGAGGAACAATGAGCAGTTCTTC.

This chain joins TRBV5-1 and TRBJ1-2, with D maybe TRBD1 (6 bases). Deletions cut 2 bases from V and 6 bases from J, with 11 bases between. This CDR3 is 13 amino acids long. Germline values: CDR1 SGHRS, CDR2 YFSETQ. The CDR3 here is CASSFRGSDGYTF. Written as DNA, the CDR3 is TGCGCCAGCAGCTTCAGGGGTTCGGATGGCTACACCTTC.

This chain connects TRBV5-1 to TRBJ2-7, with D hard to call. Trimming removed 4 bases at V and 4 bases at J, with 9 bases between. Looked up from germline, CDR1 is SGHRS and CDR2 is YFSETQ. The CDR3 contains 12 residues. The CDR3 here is CASSPTGYEQYF. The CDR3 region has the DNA TGCGCCAGCAGCCCTACCGGTTACGAGCAGTACTTC. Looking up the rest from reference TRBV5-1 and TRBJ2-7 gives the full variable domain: KAGVTQTPRYLIKTRGQQVTLSCSPISGHRSVSWYQQTPGQGLQFLFEYFSETQRNKGNFPGRFSGRQFSNSRSEMNVSTLELGDSALYLCASSPTGYEQYFGPGTRLTVT.

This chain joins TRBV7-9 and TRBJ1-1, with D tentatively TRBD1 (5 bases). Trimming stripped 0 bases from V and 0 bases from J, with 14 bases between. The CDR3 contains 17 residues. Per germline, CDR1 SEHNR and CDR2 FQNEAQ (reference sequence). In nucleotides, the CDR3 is TGTGCCAGCAGCTTAGCCCCCGGGGGAGGGGTGAACACTGAAGCTTTCTTT. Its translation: CASSLAPGGGVNTEAFF.

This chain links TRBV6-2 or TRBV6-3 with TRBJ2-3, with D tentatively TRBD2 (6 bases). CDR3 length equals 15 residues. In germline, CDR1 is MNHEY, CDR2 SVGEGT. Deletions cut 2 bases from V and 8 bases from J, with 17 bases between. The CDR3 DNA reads TGTGCCAGCAGTTACCTGGTCTTGGAGGGAGGTACGCAGTATTTT. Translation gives CASSYLVLEGGTQYF.